This T cell receptor (beta chain) is from a study of shared clonotypes between healthy human individuals. Naive CD8 isolation took CD45RO-negative cells positively selected for CCR7 and excluded terminally differentiated effector memory CD45RA+ cells. Only in-frame clones appear in the TCRdb table, and some are missing; sequencing was by immunoSEQ multiplex PCR. The repertoire has around 2,000,000 clones, less than 95% of them found once; the top ten carry 0.9% to 1.5%. Germline V gives CDR1 LNHNV, CDR2 YYDKDF (reference sequence). The V and J ends lost 0 bases and 3 bases respectively, with 9 bases between them. CDR3 length equals 15 residues.

Input material: naive CD8+ T cells sorted from blood. The chain joins TRBV15 to TRBJ1-3; no definite D call. This sequence was found in a man aged 18 to 29 in good health. The CDR3 is CATSRDLLGGNTIYF. As DNA, the CDR3 is TGTGCCACCAGCAGAGATCTGTTGGGTGGAAACACCATATATTTT.